This TCR beta chain was sequenced in a study of shared clonotypes between healthy human individuals. Healthy HIV-negative adults with no recent acute infections or vaccinations were recruited as donors. Overall study findings and caveats: Several donors shared around 5.2% of their naive CD4 clonotypes.

Regarding this clone: Its target is not known.

The CDR3 has 15 amino acids. Germline lookup yields CDR1 SGHRS and CDR2 YFSETQ. With V trimmed by 4 bases and J by 5 bases, 7 bases remained unmatched. At a deep level, the assay was run. Data came from immunoSEQ multiplex PCR; TCRdb stores just in-frame clones and leaves some out. This sample has under 2,500,000 clones, with approximately 95% found just once. Sequences were obtained from naive CD4+ T cells sorted from blood. Sample subset: CD45RA+ positively selected. The chain couples TRBV5-1 to TRBJ1-4, with 8 bases identical to TRBD1. This clonotype originated in a man younger than 30 in good health. Here the CDR3 DNA reads TGCGCCAGCAGCCTCGGGGACAGGTCAAATGAAAAACTGTTTTTT. This gives the protein CASSLGDRSNEKLFF.